The rows below give T cell receptor beta chains drawn from one sample of a study of blood T cell repertoires in COVID-19. The table came from immunoSEQ multiplex PCR; TCRdb's copy has only in-frame clones and leaves some out. Of fewer than 250,000 clones listed, roughly four fifths were seen once; the top ten hold approximately 8.1%. Sequences were obtained from peripheral blood. These receptors came from a woman aged 45-65 years with active or convalescent COVID-19. CDR3s include the opening cysteine and the closing phenylalanine or tryptophan. A D gene is named only where the DNA matches it firmly. A clone size is listed for some rows: how often the clone was seen (once, few, many), or a class if it is expanded.

.	TRBV6-1	TRBJ1-1	TRBD1	TGTGCCAGCAGTGCGGGACAGGGGGCTGGGGGCACTGAAGCTTTCTTT	CASSAGQGAGGTEAFF
once	TRBV28	TRBJ1-1	TRBD1	TGTGCCAGCAGTTTAATGGGGACAGGGAACACTGAAGCTTTCTTT	CASSLMGTGNTEAFF
.	TRBV2	TRBJ1-5	.	TGTGCCAGCAGGGGGCAAAGGGATCAGCCCCAGCATTTT	CASRGQRDQPQHF
.	TRBV28	TRBJ1-3	.	TGTGCCAGCACCACCGCTCCCGGGACATCCAGCTCTGGAAACACCATATATTTT	CASTTAPGTSSSGNTIYF
once	TRBV9	TRBJ2-7	TRBD2	TGTGCCAGCAGCCCCGCCCCGGGGGGCTACGAGCAGTACTTC	CASSPAPGGYEQYF
.	TRBV19	TRBJ1-4	.	TGTGCCAGTAGTATAGATCTAGGAGCAACTAATGAAAAACTGTTTTTT	CASSIDLGATNEKLFF
.	TRBV27	TRBJ1-5	TRBD1	TGTGCCAGCAGTTTCAGATGGGACAGCAATAGCAATCAGCCCCAGCATTTT	CASSFRWDSNSNQPQHF
.	TRBV6-6	TRBJ1-4	.	TGTGCCAGCAGTTACTCAGCTGAAAAACTGTTTTTT	CASSYSAEKLFF
.	TRBV23-1	TRBJ2-7	.	TGCGCCAGCAGTCAATCGAAGGACTTGGAAAGGCCCTACGAGCAGTACTTC	CASSQSKDLERPYEQYF
.	TRBV5-4	TRBJ1-4	TRBD1	TGTGCCAGCAGCGACCGGACAGGGGTGTACGAAAAACTGTTTTTT	CASSDRTGVYEKLFF
.	TRBV28	TRBJ2-3	TRBD2	TGTGCCAGCAGTTTAGCGGGAGACGGAGATACGCAGTATTTT	CASSLAGDGDTQYF
.	TRBV6-1	TRBJ2-7	.	TGTGCCAGCAGTGATCCGATAGCCCCCTACGAGCAGTACTTC	CASSDPIAPYEQYF
.	TRBV12-5	TRBJ1-2	TRBD1	TGTGCTAGTGGTTTGGGCCGAACAGGGGTAGGCTATGGCTACACCTTC	CASGLGRTGVGYGYTF
few	TRBV12-3/TRBV12-4	TRBJ1-6	.	TGTGCCAGCAGACTTACAGTTAATTCACCCCTCCACTTT	CASRLTVNSPLHF
.	TRBV18	TRBJ2-5	.	TGTGCCAGCTCACCAGCTCAGGGTCCAGGGACCCAGTACTTC	CASSPAQGPGTQYF
.	TRBV2	TRBJ2-7	TRBD1	TGTGCCAGCGATTCCGGGACAGCATCCTACGAGCAGTACTTC	CASDSGTASYEQYF
.	TRBV12-5	TRBJ1-6	TRBD1	TGTGCTAGTGGTTCCGGGACAGGAGGGTCACCCCTCCACTTT	CASGSGTGGSPLHF
few	TRBV5-3	TRBJ2-7	.	TGTGCCAGAAGCTTGTTGAGAGCATCGCAGTACTTC	CARSLLRASQYF
few	TRBV5-1	TRBJ2-1	TRBD1	TGCGCCAGCAGCGCGGGCGGGACAGGCTACAATGAGCAGTTCTTC	CASSAGGTGYNEQFF
.	TRBV27	TRBJ1-1	.	TGTGCCAGCAACCCCCGGGTCTCGGGCACTGAAGCTTTCTTT	CASNPRVSGTEAFF
.	TRBV5-4	TRBJ2-3	TRBD2	TGTGCCAGCAGCTTGCGGGGGGGAATAGATACGCAGTATTTT	CASSLRGGIDTQYF
.	TRBV6-5	TRBJ2-4	TRBD1	TGTGCCAGCATCTCATGGACAGGTGGAAACATTCAGTACTTC	CASISWTGGNIQYF
.	TRBV19	TRBJ2-1	TRBD2	TGTGCCAGTACGTCCGGGGGGGGTTTCTCCTACAATGAGCAGTTCTTC	CASTSGGGFSYNEQFF
once	TRBV5-1	TRBJ2-1	TRBD2	TGCGCCAGCAGCCTGTCCCCCGCGTCCGGGGCGGGCGGGGGGGCATCTAAGCAGTTCTTC	CASSLSPASGAGGGASKQFF
.	TRBV7-2	TRBJ1-6	.	TGTGCCAGCAGCTTAACTACAGGGAAGAATTCACCCCTCCACTTT	CASSLTTGKNSPLHF
.	TRBV2	TRBJ1-6	TRBD1	TGTGCCAGCAGCGGGACAGTGGCCTCACCCCTCCACTTT	CASSGTVASPLHF
once	TRBV2	TRBJ1-1	.	TGTGCCAGCAGTTTCTACACTGAAGCTTTCTTT	CASSFYTEAFF
.	TRBV2	TRBJ1-4	.	TGTGCCAGCAGCGCCCTAGGAGGGGCTAATGAAAAACTGTTTTTT	CASSALGGANEKLFF
.	TRBV28	TRBJ1-5	TRBD1	TGTGCCAGCACCCCGTTCCGGGACAGAGATCTGATTGGCAATCAGCCCCAGCATTTT	CASTPFRDRDLIGNQPQHF
.	TRBV9	TRBJ2-3	.	TGTGCCAGCAGCGGGACAAGGGGGGATACGCAGTATTTT	CASSGTRGDTQYF
.	TRBV7-9	TRBJ1-5	.	TGTGCCAGCAGCTTAGGGGGGGATCAGCCCCAGCATTTT	CASSLGGDQPQHF
.	TRBV5-1	TRBJ2-2	TRBD1	TGCGCCAGCAGCCCTCCCGGGACAGGGCACGGGGAGCTGTTTTTT	CASSPPGTGHGELFF
.	TRBV11-2	TRBJ1-1	.	TGTGCCAGCAGCTCCCTCCCTCGGGGTCGGGTGGGTGAAGCTTTCTTT	CASSSLPRGRVGEAFF
.	TRBV15	TRBJ1-2	.	TGTGCCACCAGCCCACATCGGGGATCGGATGGCTACACCTTC	CATSPHRGSDGYTF